Each of the 16 T cell receptor beta chains below was sequenced from the same sample in a study of CD8 T cells in Susac syndrome. Random hexamers served to reverse transcribe about 0.45 to 1 ug RNA. TCRdb re-derived calls from the immunoSEQ multiplex PCR reads in MiXCR, one entry per CDR3 protein. This sample has tens of thousands of distinct CDR3 sequences, with 96% found just once. The material sequenced was CD4+ T cells from PBMCs. All receptors derive from a human donor with multiple sclerosis.

This chain joins TRBV20-1 and TRBJ1-2; TRBD1 matches 7 bases. The length of the CDR3 is 14 residues. V lost 0 bases, J lost 4 bases, and 5 bases stayed unmatched. Germline V gene lookup returns CDR1 DFQATT and CDR2 SNEGSKA (reference sequence). In DNA, the CDR3 is TGCAGTGCTAGAGATGGGACAGTCAGCTATGGCTACACCTTC. This codes for CSARDGTVSYGYTF.

This chain connects TRBV6-5 to TRBJ2-7; D ambiguous. Germline CDR1 is MNHEY and CDR2 is SVGAGI. This CDR3 is built from 17 residues. Deletions cut 0 bases from V and 0 bases from J, with 15 bases between. The CDR3: CASSYSRRPKSSYEQYF. The CDR3, as DNA: TGTGCCAGCAGTTACTCAAGGAGACCAAAGAGCTCCTACGAGCAGTACTTC.

This chain joins TRBV20-1 and TRBJ2-1; no reliable D call. Trimming removed 6 bases from V and 0 bases from J, with 12 bases in between. In germline, CDR1 is DFQATT, CDR2 SNEGSKA (reference sequence). The CDR3 spans 14 residues. CDR3 nucleotides: TGCAGTGCCCGCATGAGAAGCTCCTACAATGAGCAGTTCTTC. It translates to CSARMRSSYNEQFF.

The V call is TRBV7-6, the J call TRBJ1-5; weak D call: TRBD1 (5 bases). Germline V lookup: CDR1 SGHVS, CDR2 FNYEAQ. Deletions cut 1 base from V and 3 bases from J, with 10 bases between. CDR3 length: 15 amino acids. This CDR3 is CASSLGGRANQPQHF. The CDR3 region has the DNA TGTGCCAGCAGCTTAGGTGGCAGGGCCAATCAGCCCCAGCATTTT. Drawing the rest from reference TRBV7-6 and TRBJ1-5, the complete variable domain is GAGVSQSPRYKVTKRGQDVALRCDPISGHVSLYWYRQALGQGPEFLTYFNYEAQQDKSGLPNDRFSAERPEGSISTLTIQRTEQRDSAMYRCASSLGGRANQPQHFGDGTRLSIL.

The V and J genes are TRBV5-1 and TRBJ2-7; D not certain. The CDR3 runs 15 residues. CDR1 is SGHRS and CDR2 is YFSETQ in the germline V gene. V was trimmed by 1 base and J by 3 bases, leaving 14 bases between them. The DNA for the CDR3 is TGCGCCAGCAGCTTGTCTCTCAGCGCAAGCTACGAGCAGTACTTC. It yields the protein CASSLSLSASYEQYF.

The V call is TRBV7-8, the J call TRBJ1-1; the D gene is possibly TRBD1 (5 bases). Per germline, CDR1 SGHVS and CDR2 FQNEAQ. CDR3 length: 14 residues. V lost 3 bases, J lost 6 bases, and 14 bases lay in between. CDR3 residues: CASSFVRYRPEAFF. The DNA for the CDR3 is TGTGCCAGCAGCTTCGTTCGGTACAGGCCTGAAGCTTTCTTT.

J is TRBJ2-3 and V is TRBV29-1; weak D call: TRBD2 (7 bases). Per germline, CDR1 SQVTM and CDR2 ANQGSEA. The CDR3 spans 15 residues. Trimming stripped 5 bases from V and 3 bases from J, with 18 bases between. The chain's CDR3 is CSVKGGLAVTDTQYF. The CDR3 DNA reads as TGCAGCGTTAAAGGGGGTCTAGCGGTTACAGATACGCAGTATTTT.

The chain joins TRBV6-1 to TRBJ2-1; 10 bases match TRBD2. Looked up from germline, CDR1 is MNHNS and CDR2 is SASEGT. V lost 6 bases, J lost 6 bases, and 5 bases stayed unmatched. This CDR3 comprises 14 residues. The chain's CDR3 is CASRNSGGANEQFF. In DNA form, the CDR3 reads TGTGCCAGCAGAAACAGCGGGGGGGCCAATGAGCAGTTCTTC.

The V call is TRBV20-1, the J call TRBJ2-1; TRBD2 matches 10 bases. The J segment lost 2 bases and the V segment lost 1 base, leaving 5 bases of the junction unmatched. Germline-derived CDR1 and CDR2 are DFQATT and SNEGSKA (reference sequence). The CDR3 contains 16 residues. The CDR3 nucleotides are TGCAGTGCTAGAGTGAAACTAGCGGGGACCTACAATGAGCAGTTCTTC. Encoded protein: CSARVKLAGTYNEQFF.

Regarding this clonotype: Sequence at one end of the junction differs from germline and may be a read error. V gene TRBV6-2 or TRBV6-3 combines with J gene TRBJ2-1, with D maybe TRBD1 (6 bases). Looked up from germline, CDR1 is MNHEY and CDR2 is SVGEGT. This CDR3 has 15 amino acids. CDR3 nucleotides: TGTGCCAGCAGACTGGACAGAGCCTCCTCCAATGAGCAGTTCTTC. Amino acid sequence: CASRLDRASSNEQFF.

The rearrangement links TRBV5-1 to TRBJ2-7, with 7 bases identical to TRBD1. The CDR3 is 15 amino acids. V was pared by 2 bases and J by 4 bases, with 9 bases of the junction left unmatched. Germline CDR1 is SGHRS and CDR2 is YFSETQ. CDR3 nucleotides: TGCGCCAGCAGCTTTACCGGGACAGCAACTTACGAGCAGTACTTC. Translating gives CASSFTGTATYEQYF.

This clonotype was detected only once. The V gene is TRBV12-3 or TRBV12-4, the J gene TRBJ2-7, with D possibly being TRBD1 (6 bases). The CDR3 consists of 13 residues. Trimming cost V 11 bases and J 5 bases, with 19 bases left between them. CDR3 amino acids: CAGRTRGQDEQYF. For the CDR3, the DNA is TGTGCCGGCCGGACCAGGGGCCAGGACGAGCAGTACTTC.

This clonotype appeared once. The gene calls are TRBV7-2 and TRBJ2-5; 8 positions agree with TRBD2. Germline loops: CDR1 SGHTA, CDR2 FQGNSA. This CDR3 contains 13 residues. V shed 6 bases, J shed 5 bases, and the junction held 5 bases outside the gene matches. CDR3 nucleotides: TGTGCCAGCAGTCCGGGGGGGGCGGAGACCCAGTACTTC. Translating it yields CASSPGGAETQYF.

This clonotype was counted a single time. The V and J genes are TRBV5-1 and TRBJ2-3, with D perhaps assigned TRBD1 or TRBD2 (5 bases each). CDR1 is SGHRS and CDR2 is YFSETQ in the germline V gene. This CDR3 spans 16 amino acids. V lost 8 bases and J lost 4, with 23 bases in between. The CDR3 here is CARREQGRGASDTQYF. In DNA, the CDR3 is TGCGCCAGAAGAGAGCAGGGACGTGGGGCTTCAGATACGCAGTATTTT.

This sequence joins TRBV7-9 and TRBJ2-7; D could derive from TRBD1 or TRBD2 (7 bases each). Germline CDR1 reads SEHNR; CDR2 reads FQNEAQ (reference sequence). There are 13 residues in the CDR3. The V gene lost 6 bases and the J gene lost 6 bases, with 15 bases spanning the gap. The CDR3 DNA reads as TGTGCCAGCAGGCCAACAGGGGAGGGCGAGCAGTACTTC. Translated, it gives CASRPTGEGEQYF.

This rearrangement joins TRBV20-1 to TRBJ1-2; 7 bases line up with TRBD1. J was trimmed by 4 bases and V by 0 bases; bases with no gene match: 5. This CDR3 is 14 amino acids long. Per germline, CDR1 DFQATT and CDR2 SNEGSKA (reference sequence). CDR3 coding DNA: TGCAGTGCTAGAGATGGGGGACAGCCCTATGGCTACACCTTC. Residues: CSARDGGQPYGYTF.